These T cell receptor beta chains were read from a single sample in a study of T cell responses to AZD1222 COVID-19 vaccine. Generated by immunoSEQ multiplex PCR, the TCRdb table keeps only in-frame clones and is missing some. Found here are about 98,000 clones, 88% of them singletons; the top ten hold about 9.3%. This specimen was peripheral blood, taken on day 0 of MenACWY control vaccination. The receptor source for this set is an adult in good health. Each CDR3 is given with its conserved first and last residue. A D gene is named only where the DNA matches it firmly. Clone size is stated in some rows and not others, as once, few, many or a class when expanded.

>TRBJ2-3|TRBV18|.|once
CASSLSSPSTDTQYF
TGTGCCAGCTCACTAAGCAGTCCTAGCACAGATACGCAGTATTTT
>TRBJ2-2|TRBV19|.|.
CASSISLAGTGELFF
TGTGCCAGTAGTATCTCGCTAGCAGGCACCGGGGAGCTGTTTTTT
>TRBJ1-1|TRBV6-5|TRBD1|.
CASTLTGGDTEAFF
TGTGCCAGCACTTTGACAGGGGGGGACACTGAAGCTTTCTTT
>TRBJ1-2|TRBV2|.|.
CASSGDSYGYTF
TGTGCCAGCAGTGGAGATTCCTATGGCTACACCTTC
>TRBJ2-1|TRBV5-5|.|.
CASSVGLSSYNEQFF
TGTGCCAGCAGCGTCGGACTGAGCTCCTACAATGAGCAGTTCTTC
>TRBJ2-5|TRBV19|TRBD1|.
CASSSGQGAKTQYF
TGTGCCAGTAGCTCGGGACAGGGGGCTAAGACCCAGTACTTC
>TRBJ2-1|TRBV6-6|.|.
CASALRDEQFF
TGTGCCAGCGCTCTCCGGGATGAGCAGTTCTTC
>TRBJ2-3|TRBV27|TRBD2|.
CASKLAGGRGTDTQYF
TGTGCCAGCAAACTAGCGGGGGGGCGAGGCACAGATACGCAGTATTTT
>TRBJ2-7|TRBV6-2/TRBV6-3|.|.
CASSLVGDSYEQYF
TGTGCCAGCAGCTTGGTCGGGGACTCCTACGAGCAGTACTTC
>TRBJ2-3|TRBV6-6|.|.
CASNIGHQYSTDTQYF
TGTGCCAGCAATATCGGCCATCAGTATAGCACAGATACGCAGTATTTT
>TRBJ2-1|TRBV6-1|.|.
CASSESGRSYNEQFF
TGTGCCAGCAGTGAAAGTGGAAGGTCCTACAATGAGCAGTTCTTC
>TRBJ1-1|TRBV7-2|.|few
CASSWKAGDTEAFF
TGTGCCAGCAGCTGGAAAGCAGGGGACACTGAAGCTTTCTTT
>TRBJ1-1|TRBV6-2/TRBV6-3|TRBD1|.
CASSHGQGANTEAFF
TGTGCCAGCAGTCACGGACAGGGGGCTAACACTGAAGCTTTCTTT
>TRBJ1-1|TRBV29-1|.|.
CSARIGTGTEAFF
TGCAGCGCTCGTATCGGGACCGGGACTGAAGCTTTCTTT
>TRBJ1-2|TRBV7-2|.|once
CASSQTTQGGYTF
TGTGCCAGCAGCCAAACAACACAGGGCGGCTACACCTTC
>TRBJ1-2|TRBV6-5|.|.
CASTEGHAVSGYTF
TGTGCCAGCACCGAGGGACATGCCGTATCTGGCTACACCTTC
>TRBJ1-5|TRBV18|TRBD1|.
CASKQGQAGNQPQHF
TGTGCCAGCAAACAGGGACAGGCGGGCAATCAGCCCCAGCATTTT
>TRBJ2-1|TRBV6-5|.|.
CASSQGSYNEQFF
TGTGCCAGCAGCCAAGGATCCTACAATGAGCAGTTCTTC
>TRBJ1-4|TRBV7-9|.|.
CASSSGGETQEKLFF
TGTGCCAGCAGCTCAGGAGGGGAGACCCAGGAAAAACTGTTTTTT
>TRBJ2-2|TRBV18|TRBD1|.
CASSPPGTGLGTGELFF
TGTGCCAGCTCACCGCCCGGGACAGGGCTCGGCACCGGGGAGCTGTTTTTT
>TRBJ2-3|TRBV18|.|.
CASGAGQSTDTQYF
TGTGCCAGCGGGGCGGGGCAAAGCACAGATACGCAGTATTTT
>TRBJ1-2|TRBV15|.|.
CATSRDFGSPTGYTF
TGTGCCACCAGCAGAGATTTCGGCAGTCCCACTGGCTACACCTTC
>TRBJ1-1|TRBV24-1|.|.
CATSGGSKNTEAFF
TGTGCCACCAGTGGGGGGTCCAAGAACACTGAAGCTTTCTTT
>TRBJ2-1|TRBV5-6|TRBD2|.
CASSSGGWSYNEQFF
TGTGCCAGCAGCTCCGGGGGGTGGTCCTACAATGAGCAGTTCTTC
>TRBJ1-2|TRBV7-2|TRBD1|.
CASFIRDRNYGYTF
TGTGCCAGCTTCATCCGGGACAGGAACTATGGCTACACCTTC
>TRBJ1-5|TRBV7-9|.|.
CASGGEGNQPQHF
TGTGCCAGCGGAGGGGAGGGGAATCAGCCCCAGCATTTT
>TRBJ2-5|TRBV7-2|.|.
CASSPRFPETQYF
TGTGCCAGCTCCCCGCGGTTCCCAGAGACCCAGTACTTC
>TRBJ2-7|TRBV7-8|TRBD1|.
CASSSGQGEYEQYF
TGTGCCAGCAGCTCCGGACAGGGGGAATACGAGCAGTACTTC